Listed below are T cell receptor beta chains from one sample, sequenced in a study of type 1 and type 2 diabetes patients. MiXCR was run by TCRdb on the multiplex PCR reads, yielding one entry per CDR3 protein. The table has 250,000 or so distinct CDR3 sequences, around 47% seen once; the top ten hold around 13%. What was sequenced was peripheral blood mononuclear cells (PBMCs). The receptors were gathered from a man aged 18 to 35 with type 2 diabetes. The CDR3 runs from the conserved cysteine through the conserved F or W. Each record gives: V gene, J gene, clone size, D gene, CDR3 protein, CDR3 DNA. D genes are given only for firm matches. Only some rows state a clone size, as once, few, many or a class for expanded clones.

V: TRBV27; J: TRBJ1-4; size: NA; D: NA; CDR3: CASSSKIGKLFF; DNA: TGTGCCAGCAGTTCCAAGATTGGAAAACTGTTTTTT
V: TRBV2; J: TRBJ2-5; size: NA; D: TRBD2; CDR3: CASSGLAGTQYF; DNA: TGTGCCAGCAGTGGACTAGCGGGGACCCAGTACTTC
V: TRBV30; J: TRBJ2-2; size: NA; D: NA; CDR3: CASSLAGLELFF; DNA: TGTGCTTCCTCCTTGGCAGGCCTAGAGCTGTTTTTT
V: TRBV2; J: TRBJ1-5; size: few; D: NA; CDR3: CASSEETEINQPQHF; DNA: TGTGCCAGCAGTGAGGAGACAGAAATCAATCAGCCCCAGCATTTT
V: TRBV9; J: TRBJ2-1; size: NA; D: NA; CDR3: CASSVSGTPYNEQFF; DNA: TGTGCCAGCAGCGTCTCCGGGACTCCGTACAATGAGCAGTTCTTC
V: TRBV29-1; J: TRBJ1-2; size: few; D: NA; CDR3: CSVAEPNLPYGYTF; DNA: TGCAGCGTTGCGGAGCCAAACCTTCCCTATGGCTACACCTTC
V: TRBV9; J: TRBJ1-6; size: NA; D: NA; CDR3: CASSLAGSNSPLHF; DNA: TGTGCCAGCAGCCTCGCAGGGTCGAATTCACCCCTCCACTTT
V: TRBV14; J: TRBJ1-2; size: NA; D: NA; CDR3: CASSRDNLGYTF; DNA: TGTGCCAGCAGTCGGGACAATCTGGGCTACACCTTC
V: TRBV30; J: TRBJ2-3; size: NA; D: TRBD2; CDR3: CAWIDLAGVGVAQYF; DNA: TGTGCCTGGATTGACCTAGCGGGAGTCGGAGTAGCGCAGTATTTT
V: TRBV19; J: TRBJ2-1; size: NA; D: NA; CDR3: CASTPFPPGRSYNEQFF; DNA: TGTGCCAGTACCCCCTTCCCCCCCGGGAGATCCTACAATGAGCAGTTCTTC
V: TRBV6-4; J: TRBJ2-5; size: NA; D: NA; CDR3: CASSDRDKSQETQYF; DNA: TGTGCCAGCAGTGACCGGGACAAGTCACAAGAGACCCAGTACTTC
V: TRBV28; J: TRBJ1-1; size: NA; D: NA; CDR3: CASSRLGQRRTEAFF; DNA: TGTGCCAGCAGCCGCCTAGGGCAACGGCGCACTGAAGCTTTCTTT
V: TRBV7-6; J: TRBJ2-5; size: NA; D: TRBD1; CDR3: CASSLWGTGLETQYF; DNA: TGTGCCAGCAGCTTATGGGGGACAGGGTTAGAGACCCAGTACTTC
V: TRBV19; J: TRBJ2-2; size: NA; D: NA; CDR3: CASSMQVDTGELFF; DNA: TGTGCCAGTAGTATGCAGGTTGACACCGGGGAGCTGTTTTTT
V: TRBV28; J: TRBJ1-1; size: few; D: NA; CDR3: CASSSSGRGTFF; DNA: TGTGCCAGCAGTTCATCCGGCAGGGGAACTTTCTTT
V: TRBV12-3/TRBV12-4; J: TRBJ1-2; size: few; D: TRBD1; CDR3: CASSYTTGAPTYGYTF; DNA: TGTGCCAGCAGCTACACTACAGGGGCACCAACCTATGGCTACACCTTC
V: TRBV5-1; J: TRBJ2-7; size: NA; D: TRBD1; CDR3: CATSDFRSGQGSYEQYF; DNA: TGCGCCACCAGTGATTTTAGGTCGGGACAGGGGTCCTACGAGCAGTACTTC
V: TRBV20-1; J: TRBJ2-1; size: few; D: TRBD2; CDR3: CSASWTGGPYNEQFF; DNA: TGCAGTGCTAGTTGGACGGGAGGGCCGTACAATGAGCAGTTCTTC
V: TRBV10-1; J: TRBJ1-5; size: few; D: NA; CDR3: CASSAAVLRQPQHF; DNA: TGCGCCAGCAGTGCGGCGGTCCTAAGGCAGCCCCAGCATTTT
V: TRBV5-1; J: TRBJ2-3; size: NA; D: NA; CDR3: CASSLEGGGELDTQYF; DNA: TGCGCCAGCAGCTTGGAGGGGGGAGGTGAATTGGATACGCAGTATTTT
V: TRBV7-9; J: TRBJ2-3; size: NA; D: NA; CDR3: CASGGGGADTDTQYF; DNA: TGTGCCAGCGGTGGGGGTGGAGCAGACACAGATACGCAGTATTTT
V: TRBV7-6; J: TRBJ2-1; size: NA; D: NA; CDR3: CASTPDRSSYNEQFF; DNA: TGTGCCAGCACCCCCGATAGGAGTTCCTACAATGAGCAGTTCTTC
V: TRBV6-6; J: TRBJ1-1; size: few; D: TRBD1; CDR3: CASSYGTGDTEAFF; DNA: TGTGCCAGCAGTTACGGGACAGGGGACACTGAAGCTTTCTTT
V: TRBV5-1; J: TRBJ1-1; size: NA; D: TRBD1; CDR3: CASSLRQGDHTEAFF; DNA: TGCGCCAGCAGCCTACGACAGGGGGATCACACTGAAGCTTTCTTT
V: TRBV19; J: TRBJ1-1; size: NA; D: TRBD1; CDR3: CASSTSLTGSYTEAFF; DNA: TGTGCCAGTAGTACATCACTGACAGGGAGTTACACTGAAGCTTTCTTT
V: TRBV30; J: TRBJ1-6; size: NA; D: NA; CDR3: CAWSRRGRSSYNSPLHF; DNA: TGTGCCTGGAGCCGGAGGGGCAGGAGCTCCTATAATTCACCCCTCCACTTT
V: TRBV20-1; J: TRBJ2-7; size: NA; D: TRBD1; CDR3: CSAAYVGQGYYEQYF; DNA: TGCAGTGCGGCGTACGTTGGACAGGGCTACTACGAGCAGTACTTC
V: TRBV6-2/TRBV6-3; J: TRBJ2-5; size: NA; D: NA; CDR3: CASRGGQRETQYF; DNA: TGTGCCTCCCGAGGGGGACAACGGGAGACCCAGTACTTC
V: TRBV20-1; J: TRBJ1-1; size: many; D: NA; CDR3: CSARDYRDRDTEAFF; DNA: TGCAGTGCTAGGGACTACAGGGATCGTGACACTGAAGCTTTCTTT
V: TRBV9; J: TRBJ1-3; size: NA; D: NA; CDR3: CASSQSPLAGNTIYF; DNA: TGTGCCAGCAGCCAGTCCCCCTTGGCTGGAAACACCATATATTTT
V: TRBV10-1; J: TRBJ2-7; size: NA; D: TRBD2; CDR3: CATRGGEWVGEQYF; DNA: TGCGCCACCCGGGGGGGAGAGTGGGTCGGTGAGCAGTACTTC
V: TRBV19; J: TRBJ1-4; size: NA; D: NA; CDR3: CASSTPGRTTNEKLFF; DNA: TGTGCCAGTAGTACCCCCGGACGGACAACTAATGAAAAACTGTTTTTT
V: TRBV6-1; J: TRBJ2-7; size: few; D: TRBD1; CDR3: CASSGGDRPYEQYF; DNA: TGTGCCAGCAGTGGGGGGGACAGGCCCTACGAGCAGTACTTC
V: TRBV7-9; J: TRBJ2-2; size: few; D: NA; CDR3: CASSSDTGELFF; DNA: TGTGCCAGCAGCTCGGACACCGGGGAGCTGTTTTTT
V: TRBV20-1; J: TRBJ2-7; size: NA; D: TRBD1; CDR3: CSATETGGLREQYF; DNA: TGCAGTGCTACCGAAACAGGGGGATTGAGGGAGCAGTACTTC
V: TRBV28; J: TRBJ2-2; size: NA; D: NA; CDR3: CASSLSPGELFF; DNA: TGTGCCAGCAGTTTATCTCCCGGGGAGCTGTTTTTT
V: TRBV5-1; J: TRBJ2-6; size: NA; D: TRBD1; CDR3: CASRQGAVGANVLTF; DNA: TGCGCCAGCAGACAGGGGGCGGTTGGGGCCAACGTCCTGACTTTC
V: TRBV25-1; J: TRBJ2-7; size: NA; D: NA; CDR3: CASMGINYEQYF; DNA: TGTGCCAGCATGGGGATTAACTACGAGCAGTACTTC
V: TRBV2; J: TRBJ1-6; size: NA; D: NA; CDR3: CASSHPPGRSPLHF; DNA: TGTGCCAGCAGCCACCCACCGGGGAGATCACCCCTCCACTTT
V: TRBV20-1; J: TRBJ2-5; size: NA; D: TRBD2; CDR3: CSATSGGAAQYF; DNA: TGCAGTGCTACTAGCGGGGGTGCGGCCCAGTACTTC
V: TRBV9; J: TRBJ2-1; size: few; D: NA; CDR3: CASSVAGSEQFF; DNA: TGTGCCAGCAGCGTAGCGGGTAGTGAGCAGTTCTTC
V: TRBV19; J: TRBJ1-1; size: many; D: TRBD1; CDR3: CASSLTGLGTEAFF; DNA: TGTGCCAGTAGTCTGACAGGGTTGGGCACTGAAGCTTTCTTT
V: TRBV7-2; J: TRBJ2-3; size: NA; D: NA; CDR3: CASSPEGQGFDTQYF; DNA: TGTGCCAGCAGCCCCGAGGGGCAAGGTTTCGATACGCAGTATTTT
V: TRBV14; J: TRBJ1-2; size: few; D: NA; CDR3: CASSQGRYRDFYGYTF; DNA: TGTGCCAGCAGCCAAGGGCGTTACAGGGATTTCTATGGCTACACCTTC
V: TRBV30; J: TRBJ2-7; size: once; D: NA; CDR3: CAWSVLQYLGSYEQYF; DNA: TGTGCCTGGAGTGTACTACAATACTTGGGTTCCTACGAGCAGTACTTC
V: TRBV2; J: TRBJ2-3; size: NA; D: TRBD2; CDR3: CASSSDLAGGLTDTQYF; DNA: TGTGCCAGCAGTTCCGATCTAGCGGGAGGGCTGACAGATACGCAGTATTTT
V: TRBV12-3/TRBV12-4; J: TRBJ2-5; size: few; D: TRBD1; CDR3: CASSRPGTGKRSETQYF; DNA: TGTGCCAGCAGCAGACCCGGGACAGGGAAGCGGTCGGAGACCCAGTACTTC
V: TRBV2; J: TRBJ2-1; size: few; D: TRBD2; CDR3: CASSRYGTSGYNEQFF; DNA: TGTGCCAGCAGTCGCTATGGGACTAGCGGCTACAATGAGCAGTTCTTC
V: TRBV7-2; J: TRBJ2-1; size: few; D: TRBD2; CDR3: CASSLVEGGGDEQFF; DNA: TGTGCCAGCAGCTTAGTAGAGGGCGGGGGAGATGAGCAGTTCTTC
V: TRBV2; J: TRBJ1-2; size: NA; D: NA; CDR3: CASSEGLVLGYGYTF; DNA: TGTGCCAGCAGTGAGGGCCTCGTTCTCGGCTATGGCTACACCTTC
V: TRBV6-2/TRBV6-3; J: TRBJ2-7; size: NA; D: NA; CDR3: CASSYTVTYEQYF; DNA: TGTGCCAGCAGCTATACAGTTACCTACGAGCAGTACTTC
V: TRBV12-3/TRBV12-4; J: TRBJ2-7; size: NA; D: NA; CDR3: CASSFGRYSYEQYF; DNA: TGTGCCAGCAGTTTTGGTCGGTATTCCTACGAGCAGTACTTC
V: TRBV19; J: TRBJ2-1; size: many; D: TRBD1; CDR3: CASTMTAGQGEHEQFF; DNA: TGTGCCAGTACCATGACCGCAGGACAGGGAGAACATGAGCAGTTCTTC
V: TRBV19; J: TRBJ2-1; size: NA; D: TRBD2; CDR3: CASSRTSGGYNEQFF; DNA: TGTGCCAGTAGTAGGACTAGCGGAGGATACAATGAGCAGTTCTTC
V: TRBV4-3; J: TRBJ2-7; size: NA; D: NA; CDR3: CASSPARNYEQYF; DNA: TGCGCCAGCAGCCCGGCCAGAAACTACGAGCAGTACTTC
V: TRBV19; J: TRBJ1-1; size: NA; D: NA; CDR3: CAGSRPNTEAFF; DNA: TGTGCCGGTAGTAGACCGAACACTGAAGCTTTCTTT
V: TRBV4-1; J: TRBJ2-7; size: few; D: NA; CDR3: CASSQFRGYEQYF; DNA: TGCGCCAGCAGCCAGTTCCGAGGGTACGAGCAGTACTTC
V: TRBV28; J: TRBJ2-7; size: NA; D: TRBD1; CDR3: CASNSGGTGGYEQYF; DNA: TGTGCCAGCAACTCAGGGGGGACAGGGGGCTACGAGCAGTACTTC
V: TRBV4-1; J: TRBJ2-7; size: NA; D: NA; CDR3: CASSQGVGVTYEQYF; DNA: TGCGCCAGCAGCCAAGGAGTAGGCGTCACCTACGAGCAGTACTTC